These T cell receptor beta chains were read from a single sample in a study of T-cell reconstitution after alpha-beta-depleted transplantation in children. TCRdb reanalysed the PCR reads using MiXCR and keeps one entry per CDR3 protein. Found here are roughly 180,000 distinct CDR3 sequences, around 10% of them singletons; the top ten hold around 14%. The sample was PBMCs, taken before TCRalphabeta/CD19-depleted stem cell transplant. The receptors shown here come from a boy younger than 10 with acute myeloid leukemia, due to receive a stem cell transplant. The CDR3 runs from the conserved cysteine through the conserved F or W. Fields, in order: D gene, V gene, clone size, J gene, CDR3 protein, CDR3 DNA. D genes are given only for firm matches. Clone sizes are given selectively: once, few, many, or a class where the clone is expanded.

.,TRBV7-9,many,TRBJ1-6,CASTTDGSLSPLHF,TGTGCCAGCACCACGGACGGGAGTCTTTCACCCCTCCACTTT
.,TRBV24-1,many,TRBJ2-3,CATSRQGGSDTQYF,TGTGCCACCAGCCGACAGGGAGGCTCAGATACGCAGTATTTT
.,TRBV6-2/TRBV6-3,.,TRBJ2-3,CASSYMLSTDTQYF,TGTGCCAGCAGTTACATGCTCAGCACAGATACGCAGTATTTT
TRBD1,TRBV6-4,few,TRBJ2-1,CASSEGQGATDEQFF,TGTGCCAGCAGTGAGGGACAGGGGGCCACGGATGAGCAGTTCTTC
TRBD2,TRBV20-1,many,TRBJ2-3,CSATHLAGGMDTQYF,TGCAGTGCTACCCACCTAGCGGGAGGGATGGATACGCAGTATTTT
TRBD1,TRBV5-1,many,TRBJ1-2,CASSGGTEINYGYTF,TGCGCCAGCAGCGGAGGGACAGAAATAAACTATGGCTACACCTTC
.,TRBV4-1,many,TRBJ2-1,CASSFTQGSSDEQFF,TGCGCCAGCAGCTTTACACAGGGATCGAGCGATGAGCAGTTCTTC
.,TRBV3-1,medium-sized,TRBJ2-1,CASSTYLAPLYNEQFF,TGTGCCAGCAGCACATATCTAGCGCCCCTCTACAATGAGCAGTTCTTC
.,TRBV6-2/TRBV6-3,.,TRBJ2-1,CASHPRGRNEQFF,TGTGCCAGCCACCCCCGTGGAAGAAATGAGCAGTTCTTC
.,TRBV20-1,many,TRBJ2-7,CSAGTASYEQYF,TGCAGTGCGGGGACCGCATCCTACGAGCAGTACTTC
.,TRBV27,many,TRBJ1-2,CASSLRGFGYTF,TGTGCCAGCAGTTTACGCGGGTTTGGCTACACCTTC
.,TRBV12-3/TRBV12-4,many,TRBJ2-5,CASSSGQETQYF,TGTGCCAGCAGTTCGGGTCAAGAGACCCAGTACTTC
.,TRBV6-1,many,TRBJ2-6,CASKAKAFPLGANVLTF,TGTGCCAGCAAGGCCAAGGCATTCCCTCTGGGGGCCAACGTCCTGACTTTC
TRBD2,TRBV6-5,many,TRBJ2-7,CASRHQREVSYEQYF,TGTGCCAGCAGACACCAGCGGGAGGTGTCCTACGAGCAGTACTTC
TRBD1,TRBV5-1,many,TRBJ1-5,CASSLGPDRANQPQHF,TGCGCCAGCAGCTTGGGTCCCGACAGGGCTAATCAGCCCCAGCATTTT
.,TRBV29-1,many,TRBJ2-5,CSVGYNLETQYF,TGCAGCGTTGGATACAACCTGGAGACCCAGTACTTC
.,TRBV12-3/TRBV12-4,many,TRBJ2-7,CASSFGHPEQYF,TGTGCCAGCAGTTTTGGGCATCCCGAGCAGTACTTC
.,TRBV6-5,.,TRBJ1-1,CASSYVDLNTEAFF,TGTGCCAGCAGTTACGTCGACTTGAACACTGAAGCTTTCTTT
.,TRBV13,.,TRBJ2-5,CASSLGAAAQETQYF,TGTGCCAGCAGCTTAGGTGCAGCGGCGCAAGAGACCCAGTACTTC
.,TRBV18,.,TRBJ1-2,CASSPGPSHGDGYTF,TGTGCCAGCTCTCCGGGACCCTCTCACGGGGATGGCTACACCTTC
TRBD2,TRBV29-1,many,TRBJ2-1,CSAAGTSGSMEFF,TGCAGCGCTGCCGGGACTAGCGGGAGTATGGAGTTCTTC
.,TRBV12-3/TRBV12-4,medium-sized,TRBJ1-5,CASTGLGGQPQHF,TGTGCCAGCACCGGACTTGGGGGACAGCCCCAGCATTTT
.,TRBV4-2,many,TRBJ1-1,CASSPRGYMNTEAFF,TGTGCCAGCAGCCCTCGAGGGTACATGAACACTGAAGCTTTCTTT
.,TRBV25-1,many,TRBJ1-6,CASSEQGRSPLHF,TGTGCCAGCAGTGAACAGGGGAGATCACCCCTCCACTTT
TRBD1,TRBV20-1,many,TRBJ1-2,CSAADRGLEGYTF,TGCAGTGCTGCGGACAGGGGGCTAGAAGGCTACACCTTC
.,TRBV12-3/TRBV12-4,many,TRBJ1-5,CASSFAGNNQPQHF,TGTGCCAGCAGTTTCGCAGGAAACAATCAGCCCCAGCATTTT
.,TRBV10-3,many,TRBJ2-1,CATRIEGTGLNEQFF,TGTGCCACCCGGATTGAAGGGACTGGTCTGAATGAGCAGTTCTTC
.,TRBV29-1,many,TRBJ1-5,CSVDSGGGSNQPQHF,TGCAGCGTTGACTCCGGGGGGGGAAGCAATCAGCCCCAGCATTTT
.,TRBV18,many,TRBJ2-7,CASSPRGNGPYEQYF,TGTGCCAGCTCACCACGGGGTAATGGACCATACGAGCAGTACTTC
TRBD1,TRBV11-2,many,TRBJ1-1,CASSPRRTGTEAFF,TGTGCCAGCAGCCCTCGTAGGACAGGAACGGAAGCTTTCTTT
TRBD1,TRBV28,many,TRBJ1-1,CATHRSGTARWDTEAFF,TGTGCCACCCATCGTTCCGGGACAGCCCGCTGGGACACTGAAGCTTTCTTT
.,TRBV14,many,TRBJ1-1,CASSQNGNTEAFF,TGTGCCAGCAGCCAAAACGGGAACACTGAAGCTTTCTTT
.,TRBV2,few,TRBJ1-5,CASSEGYGLPDGSNQPQHF,TGTGCCAGCAGTGAAGGTTATGGCCTCCCGGACGGGAGCAATCAGCCCCAGCATTTT